This T cell receptor (beta chain) comes out of a study of Graves' ophthalmopathy and Graves' hyperthyroidism. Whole-study findings and limits: The model predicted ophthalmopathy progression with roughly 70% sensitivity and around 72% specificity. Blood also held most thyroid clonotypes expanded above 0.001 frequency.

There are many counts of this clonotype. Antigen: not known. Trimming cost V 5 bases and J 0 bases, with 10 bases left between them. The CDR3 runs to 13 residues. Germline values: CDR1 DFQATT, CDR2 SNEGSKA (reference sequence). From RNA, the CDR3 regions of TCR beta chains were amplified and sequenced. RT-PCR with HTBI primers came first, then second-round multiplex PCR. Using its own MiXCR run on the multiplex PCR reads, TCRdb lists one record per CDR3 protein. Altogether about 210,000 distinct CDR3 sequences are present, under 30% being singletons, with the ten largest covering around 10%. The sequence was obtained from a man aged 50-59 years with Graves' ophthalmopathy. The chain is built from TRBV20-1 and TRBJ1-1, with D unclear. Sequencing input: peripheral blood. CDR3 sequence reads: CSARRRLNTEAFF. For the CDR3, the DNA is TGCAGTGCTCGCCGCAGACTGAACACTGAAGCTTTCTTT.